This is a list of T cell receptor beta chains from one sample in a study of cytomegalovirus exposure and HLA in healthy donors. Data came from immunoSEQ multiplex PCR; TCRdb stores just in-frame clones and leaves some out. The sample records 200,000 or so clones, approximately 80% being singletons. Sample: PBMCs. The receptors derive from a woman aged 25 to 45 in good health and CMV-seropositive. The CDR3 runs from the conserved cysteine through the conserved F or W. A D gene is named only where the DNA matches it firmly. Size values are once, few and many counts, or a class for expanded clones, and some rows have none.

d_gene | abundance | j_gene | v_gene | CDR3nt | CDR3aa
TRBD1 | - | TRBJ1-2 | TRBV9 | TGTGCCAGCAGCGTAGCCCCGGGACAGGGCTACTATGGCTACACCTTC | CASSVAPGQGYYGYTF
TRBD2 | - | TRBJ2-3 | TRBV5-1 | TGCGCCAGCAGCTCGGTACTAGCGGGAGTGTCAGATACGCAGTATTTT | CASSSVLAGVSDTQYF
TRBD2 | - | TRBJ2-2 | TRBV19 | TGTGCCAGTAGTGACCTAGCGGGAGACACCGGGGAGCTGTTTTTT | CASSDLAGDTGELFF
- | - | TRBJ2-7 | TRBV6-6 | TGTGCCAGCAGTTACTCGACTGGGGACACCTACGAGCAGTACTTC | CASSYSTGDTYEQYF
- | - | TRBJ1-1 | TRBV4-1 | TGCGCCAGCAGCCAAGAAGGGGGGGGCTTGGTCACTGAAGCTTTCTTT | CASSQEGGGLVTEAFF
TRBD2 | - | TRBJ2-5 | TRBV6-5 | TGTGCCAGCAGAAGACTAGCGGGAGGACGAGAGACCCAGTACTTC | CASRRLAGGRETQYF
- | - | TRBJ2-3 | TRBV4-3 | TGCGCCAGCAGCCAGGGCTCTGGAGGTTTCACAGATACGCAGTATTTT | CASSQGSGGFTDTQYF
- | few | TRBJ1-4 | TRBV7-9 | TGTGCCAGCAGCTTAGTTCTGACCCCCGGGGGTGAACTGTTTTTT | CASSLVLTPGGELFF
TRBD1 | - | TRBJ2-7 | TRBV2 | TGTGCCAGCATTAGGGACAGAGAGTACGAGCAGTACTTC | CASIRDREYEQYF
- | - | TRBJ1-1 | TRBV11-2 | TGTGCCAGCAGTACCCATTCGGTAGGAGAATGGTTGAACACTGAAGCTTTCTTT | CASSTHSVGEWLNTEAFF
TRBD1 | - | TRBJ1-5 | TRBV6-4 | TGTGCCAGCACCGACGACAGGGGTAGCAATCAGCCCCAGCATTTT | CASTDDRGSNQPQHF
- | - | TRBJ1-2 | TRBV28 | TGTGCCAGCAGGGCGTACCGAGCAGGCGTCTATGGCTACACCTTC | CASRAYRAGVYGYTF
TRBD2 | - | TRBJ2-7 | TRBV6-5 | TGTGCCAGCAGTTCGACTAGCGACTACGAGCAGTACTTC | CASSSTSDYEQYF
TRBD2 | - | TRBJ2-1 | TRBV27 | TGTGCCAGCAGCCGACCCGGGACTAGCGGGAGGGATGAGCAGTTCTTC | CASSRPGTSGRDEQFF
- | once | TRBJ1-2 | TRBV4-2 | TGTGCCAGCAGCCAAGATTTGGGGGCTTCTAACTATGGCTACACCTTC | CASSQDLGASNYGYTF
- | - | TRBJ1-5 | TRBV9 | TGTGCCAGCAGCGTATCTCCATACACCGATCAGCCCCAGCATTTT | CASSVSPYTDQPQHF